This T cell receptor beta chain was identified during a study of T cells in narcolepsy. Study at large: Donors had narcolepsy type 1 or type 2, or were healthy controls. Overall study findings and caveats: Comparing one patient's CSF and blood CD4+ clonotypes highlighted HCRT- and TRIB2-specific autoreactive clonotypes. Healthy controls reportedly lacked the autoreactive clonotypes serially found in patients' blood.

Remarks on this clone: Its antigen remains unknown.

V shed 4 bases and J shed 4 bases, with 13 bases lying between them. The CDR3 has 15 amino acids. The germline CDR1 and CDR2 sequences are MNHEY and SMNVEV (reference sequence). Generated by immunoSEQ multiplex PCR, the TCRdb table keeps only in-frame clones and is missing some. The table has approximately 35,000 clones, roughly 86% seen once; the top ten hold about 2.3%. The chain has TRBV27 and TRBJ1-4, with D possibly TRBD1 on 6 matching bases. The sample was memory (CD45RA-) CD4+ T cells from blood. The TCR was taken from a human donor in good health. In DNA, the CDR3 is TGTGCCAGCAGTTCGATGACAGGCGTTAATGAAAAACTGTTTTTT. Its protein is CASSSMTGVNEKLFF.